A selection of T cell receptor beta chains follows, all from one sample in a study of cytomegalovirus exposure and HLA in healthy donors. Profiling relied on immunoSEQ multiplex PCR, and the TCRdb table lists in-frame clones only, not all of them. Here the sample spans 210,000 or so clones, around four fifths being singletons. Sequences were obtained from PBMCs. The receptors come from a woman aged 60-70 years in good health and CMV-seropositive. CDR3s include the opening cysteine and the closing phenylalanine or tryptophan. D genes are given only for firm matches. Only some rows state a clone size, as once, few, many or a class for expanded clones.

v_gene	abundance	j_gene	d_gene	CDR3aa	CDR3nt
TRBV28	.	TRBJ1-3	.	CASSSGGLISGNTIYF	TGTGCCAGCAGTTCTGGCGGCCTGATCTCTGGAAACACCATATATTTT
TRBV25-1	.	TRBJ2-3	TRBD2	CASSEPGGPRDTQYF	TGTGCCAGCAGTGAACCGGGGGGGCCCCGGGATACGCAGTATTTT
TRBV15	.	TRBJ1-2	TRBD1	CATSRDRTGDNGYTF	TGTGCCACCAGCAGAGACAGGACAGGGGATAATGGCTACACCTTC
TRBV6-5	once	TRBJ2-5	.	CASSPVRAEETQYF	TGTGCCAGCAGTCCAGTCAGGGCCGAAGAGACCCAGTACTTC
TRBV7-6	.	TRBJ1-1	.	CASSLVGGTTEAFF	TGTGCCAGCAGCTTAGTGGGGGGTACCACTGAAGCTTTCTTT
TRBV11-2	once	TRBJ2-7	.	CASSLTQLSSYEQYF	TGTGCCAGCAGCTTAACACAGTTGAGCTCCTACGAGCAGTACTTC
TRBV14	.	TRBJ1-1	.	CASSQDRLKAFF	TGTGCCAGCAGCCAAGATCGGTTGAAAGCTTTCTTT
TRBV5-1	.	TRBJ2-3	TRBD1	CASQTGGSTDTQYF	TGCGCCAGTCAAACAGGGGGAAGCACAGATACGCAGTATTTT
TRBV11-3	.	TRBJ2-4	.	CASSLNKGSNIQYF	TGTGCCAGCAGCTTAAATAAGGGGTCAAACATTCAGTACTTC
TRBV18	.	TRBJ1-3	.	CASSPGQRSGNTIYF	TGTGCCAGCTCACCTGGACAGCGCTCTGGAAACACCATATATTTT
TRBV10-3	.	TRBJ2-7	.	CAISGVIASSYEQYF	TGTGCCATCAGTGGTGTGATAGCGAGCTCCTACGAGCAGTACTTC
TRBV11-2	.	TRBJ1-5	.	CASSPTGWNNQPQHF	TGTGCCAGCAGCCCCACAGGGTGGAACAATCAGCCCCAGCATTTT
TRBV10-3	.	TRBJ1-2	.	CAISDPAGGVRGYTF	TGTGCCATCAGTGACCCCGCGGGGGGGGTAAGGGGCTACACCTTC
TRBV5-1	.	TRBJ1-2	TRBD1	CASSLTGEARNGYTF	TGCGCCAGCAGCTTGACAGGGGAGGCTCGGAATGGCTACACCTTC
TRBV27	once	TRBJ2-3	TRBD2	CASSLSGRDTDTQYF	TGTGCCAGCAGCCTGAGCGGGAGGGACACAGATACGCAGTATTTT
TRBV6-8	few	TRBJ1-1	.	CASRRGRGTEAFF	TGTGCCAGCAGAAGGGGGAGGGGCACTGAAGCTTTCTTT
TRBV4-2	few	TRBJ2-7	TRBD1	CASSQRTGSLLTQQYF	TGTGCCAGCAGTCAGAGGACAGGAAGCCTCCTGACTCAGCAGTACTTC
TRBV30	.	TRBJ1-3	.	CACDMGHSSSGNTIYF	TGTGCCTGCGATATGGGACACTCCAGCTCTGGAAACACCATATATTTT
TRBV29-1	.	TRBJ2-7	TRBD1	CSGRDSSSYEQYF	TGCAGCGGCCGGGACAGCAGCTCCTACGAGCAGTACTTC
TRBV29-1	.	TRBJ1-2	TRBD1	CSARTGKGYTF	TGCAGCGCCCGGACAGGGAAGGGCTACACCTTC
TRBV11-3	once	TRBJ2-7	TRBD2	CASSPKTSGFSYEQYF	TGTGCCAGCAGCCCAAAGACTAGCGGATTCTCCTACGAGCAGTACTTC
TRBV4-1	.	TRBJ2-3	TRBD1	CASSRKDLTGADTQYF	TGCGCCAGCAGCCGTAAGGACCTGACAGGGGCAGATACGCAGTATTTT